The entry that follows covers one TCR beta chain sequence. Its antigen is as yet unknown. These data belong to a study of cytomegalovirus exposure and HLA in healthy donors. This CDR3 region has 14 residues. The V end lost 6 bases, the J end lost 7 bases, and 19 bases lay between the germline ends. Study results and caveats: DRB1 showed the most TCR associations and HLA-C the fewest in a later analysis, as rates varied by HLA locus. Most of the TCR beta V segments (in an earlier analysis) were productive either about 87% or about 30% of the time. TRBV6-2, TRBV6-3 and other indistinguishable V segments were excluded.

PCR involved 60 Vbeta and 13 Jbeta primers. Assay: immunoSEQ multiplex PCR; the TCRdb copy retains only in-frame clones and omits some. The repertoire holds about 98,000 clones, with roughly 76% as singletons. Each donor was healthy, and each was a bone marrow donor. Sequenced input: PBMCs. The receptor was isolated from a man over 45 in good health and CMV-seronegative. The chain has TRBV23-1 and TRBJ2-7; a weak D match, TRBD1 (6 bases). TRBV23-1 qualifies as an ORF whose function is uncertain. The CDR3: CASRKAGAVGEQYF. In nucleotides, the CDR3 is TGCGCCAGCAGGAAGGCAGGGGCCGTCGGGGAGCAGTACTTC.